A selection of T cell receptor beta chains follows, all from one sample in a study of OX40 agonist ivuxolimab in advanced cancers. The assay was immunoSEQ multiplex PCR, and TCRdb's table has in-frame clones only and misses some. The repertoire holds about 110,000 clones, under 95% seen once, with about 1.2% in the top ten. Here the sequenced sample was CD4+ or CD8+ T cells sorted from blood, taken in a trial of the OX40 agonist ivuxolimab. The receptors were gathered from an adult with an advanced solid tumor such as melanoma, head and neck, liver or kidney cancer. The CDR3 runs from the conserved cysteine through the conserved F or W. Each record gives: J gene, clone size, V gene, D gene, CDR3 DNA, CDR3 protein. The D gene is left open where the match is weak. For some rows the clone size is stated as once, few or many, or as a class when expanded; others skip it.

j_gene: TRBJ2-7
abundance: NA
v_gene: TRBV7-8
d_gene: TRBD2
CDR3nt: TGTGCCAGCAGCTTGGGAGGGGCCACCTACGAGCAGTACTTC
CDR3aa: CASSLGGATYEQYF

j_gene: TRBJ2-1
abundance: NA
v_gene: TRBV4-2
d_gene: TRBD2
CDR3nt: TGTGCCAGCAGCCAAGCCCCCGAGGGAGGGACCTACAATGAGCAGTTCTTC
CDR3aa: CASSQAPEGGTYNEQFF

j_gene: TRBJ2-3
abundance: NA
v_gene: TRBV28
d_gene: NA
CDR3nt: TGTGCCAGCAGTTTAGGGAGGATCGACAGGGATACGCAGTATTTT
CDR3aa: CASSLGRIDRDTQYF

j_gene: TRBJ1-2
abundance: NA
v_gene: TRBV18
d_gene: NA
CDR3nt: TGTGCCAGCTCACCTTACCCGACAGAGAACTATGGCTACACCTTC
CDR3aa: CASSPYPTENYGYTF

j_gene: TRBJ2-1
abundance: NA
v_gene: TRBV2
d_gene: NA
CDR3nt: TGTGCCAGCAGGGAACAGGACAGCTCCTACAATGAGCAGTTCTTC
CDR3aa: CASREQDSSYNEQFF

j_gene: TRBJ1-2
abundance: once
v_gene: TRBV28
d_gene: NA
CDR3nt: TGTGCCAGCAGTCCGACCGAGTATGGCTACACCTTC
CDR3aa: CASSPTEYGYTF

j_gene: TRBJ1-1
abundance: NA
v_gene: TRBV7-2
d_gene: TRBD1
CDR3nt: TGTGCCAGCAGGAAAACCGGGACAGCGGTCACCGAAGCTTTCTTT
CDR3aa: CASRKTGTAVTEAFF

j_gene: TRBJ2-1
abundance: NA
v_gene: TRBV19
d_gene: NA
CDR3nt: TGTGCCAGTAGTATAGTGGGGGGCGAGCAGTTCTTC
CDR3aa: CASSIVGGEQFF

j_gene: TRBJ2-7
abundance: NA
v_gene: TRBV29-1
d_gene: NA
CDR3nt: TGCAGCGTTACAGGGAGCTCCTACGAGCAGTACTTC
CDR3aa: CSVTGSSYEQYF

j_gene: TRBJ2-1
abundance: NA
v_gene: TRBV7-2
d_gene: TRBD2
CDR3nt: TGTGCCAGCAGCCAGGGGACTAGCAGCAACAATGAGCAGTTCTTC
CDR3aa: CASSQGTSSNNEQFF

j_gene: TRBJ2-3
abundance: few
v_gene: TRBV5-1
d_gene: TRBD2
CDR3nt: TGCGCCAGCAGCACCTCACTAGCGGGAACAGATACGCAGTATTTT
CDR3aa: CASSTSLAGTDTQYF

j_gene: TRBJ2-3
abundance: NA
v_gene: TRBV5-5
d_gene: TRBD2
CDR3nt: TGTGCCAGCCAGCGGGGATGGTTAGATACGCAGTATTTT
CDR3aa: CASQRGWLDTQYF

j_gene: TRBJ1-1
abundance: NA
v_gene: TRBV15
d_gene: TRBD1
CDR3nt: TGTGCCACCAGCAGAGGAGGGCAAGGGACAGGGAACACTGAAGCTTTCTTT
CDR3aa: CATSRGGQGTGNTEAFF

j_gene: TRBJ1-6
abundance: NA
v_gene: TRBV28
d_gene: NA
CDR3nt: TGTGCCAGCACAGGCAGGGGAGGTAATTCACCCCTCCACTTT
CDR3aa: CASTGRGGNSPLHF

j_gene: TRBJ2-2
abundance: NA
v_gene: TRBV4-2
d_gene: NA
CDR3nt: TGTGCCAGCAGCCCCTCGGAGACTGGCACCGGGGAGCTGTTTTTT
CDR3aa: CASSPSETGTGELFF

j_gene: TRBJ2-3
abundance: NA
v_gene: TRBV6-1
d_gene: NA
CDR3nt: TGTGCCAGCAACGGGCAGAACACAGATACGCAGTATTTT
CDR3aa: CASNGQNTDTQYF

j_gene: TRBJ1-1
abundance: NA
v_gene: TRBV29-1
d_gene: TRBD1
CDR3nt: TGCAGCGACAGGGGGCGCGGGGTCAACACTGAAGCTTTCTTT
CDR3aa: CSDRGRGVNTEAFF

j_gene: TRBJ2-2
abundance: NA
v_gene: TRBV19
d_gene: TRBD1
CDR3nt: TGTGCCAGTAGTATTGGACAGGGGGTGCGAGGCACCGGGGAGCTGTTTTTT
CDR3aa: CASSIGQGVRGTGELFF

j_gene: TRBJ2-7
abundance: NA
v_gene: TRBV27
d_gene: NA
CDR3nt: TGTGCCAGCAGCCCTTGGAGCTCCTACGAGCAGTACTTC
CDR3aa: CASSPWSSYEQYF

j_gene: TRBJ1-1
abundance: NA
v_gene: TRBV11-2
d_gene: NA
CDR3nt: TGTGCCAGCAGCTTTCAGGTGAACACTGAAGCTTTCTTT
CDR3aa: CASSFQVNTEAFF

j_gene: TRBJ2-1
abundance: NA
v_gene: TRBV7-2
d_gene: NA
CDR3nt: TGTGCCAGCACCCCAACACGGGGTAGCTACAATGAGCAGTTCTTC
CDR3aa: CASTPTRGSYNEQFF

j_gene: TRBJ2-3
abundance: NA
v_gene: TRBV7-2
d_gene: TRBD1
CDR3nt: TGTGCCAGCAGCTTAGCGTGGACAGGGGGAACAGATACGCAGTATTTT
CDR3aa: CASSLAWTGGTDTQYF

j_gene: TRBJ2-2
abundance: many
v_gene: TRBV18
d_gene: NA
CDR3nt: TGTGCCAGCTCACCAGGGACGCCCCGGCGAACCGGGGAGCTGTTTTTT
CDR3aa: CASSPGTPRRTGELFF

j_gene: TRBJ2-7
abundance: once
v_gene: TRBV5-1
d_gene: TRBD2
CDR3nt: TGCGCCAGCAGCTTAACTAGCGGGTCCTACGAGCAGTACTTC
CDR3aa: CASSLTSGSYEQYF

j_gene: TRBJ1-1
abundance: once
v_gene: TRBV5-1
d_gene: NA
CDR3nt: TGCGCCAGCAGCTCCTCGGGTGGGACTGAAGCTTTCTTT
CDR3aa: CASSSSGGTEAFF

j_gene: TRBJ2-6
abundance: NA
v_gene: TRBV4-1
d_gene: TRBD1
CDR3nt: TGCGCCAGCAGCTCAAGTGGGACAGGGGGCTCTGGGGCCAACGTCCTGACTTTC
CDR3aa: CASSSSGTGGSGANVLTF

j_gene: TRBJ2-5
abundance: NA
v_gene: TRBV5-4
d_gene: TRBD1
CDR3nt: TGTGCCAGCAGCTTGAGAGACAGGGTCCCAGAGACCCAGTACTTC
CDR3aa: CASSLRDRVPETQYF

j_gene: TRBJ2-5
abundance: NA
v_gene: TRBV5-4
d_gene: TRBD2
CDR3nt: TGTGCCAGCAGCCCTGAGGGGGGAGCGGGAGCTTTCAGTCAGACCCAGTACTTC
CDR3aa: CASSPEGGAGAFSQTQYF

j_gene: TRBJ1-2
abundance: NA
v_gene: TRBV27
d_gene: NA
CDR3nt: TGTGCCAGCAGTTTCAGGGGAGGATATGGCTACACCTTC
CDR3aa: CASSFRGGYGYTF

j_gene: TRBJ2-5
abundance: NA
v_gene: TRBV9
d_gene: NA
CDR3nt: TGTGCCAGCAGCGTGAGGGCGGACCAAGAGACCCAGTACTTC
CDR3aa: CASSVRADQETQYF

j_gene: TRBJ2-6
abundance: NA
v_gene: TRBV27
d_gene: NA
CDR3nt: TGTGCCAGCAGTTTTTTAGCCGGGTCTTACCTTTCTTCTGGGGCCAACGTCCTGACTTTC
CDR3aa: CASSFLAGSYLSSGANVLTF

j_gene: TRBJ2-2
abundance: NA
v_gene: TRBV18
d_gene: TRBD1
CDR3nt: TGTGCCAGCTCACCGGGACAGGGGATGTGGGAGCTGTTTTTT
CDR3aa: CASSPGQGMWELFF

j_gene: TRBJ1-1
abundance: NA
v_gene: TRBV19
d_gene: NA
CDR3nt: TGTGCCAGTAGTATATTGTGGGCTTCGAACACTGAAGCTTTCTTT
CDR3aa: CASSILWASNTEAFF

j_gene: TRBJ1-1
abundance: NA
v_gene: TRBV19
d_gene: TRBD1
CDR3nt: TGTGCCAGTAGTCCACCCGGGACAGGCTCCGGGAACACTGAAGCTTTCTTT
CDR3aa: CASSPPGTGSGNTEAFF

j_gene: TRBJ1-2
abundance: NA
v_gene: TRBV19
d_gene: TRBD1
CDR3nt: TGTGCCACTTCGGACAGGTCTAACTATGGCTACACCTTC
CDR3aa: CATSDRSNYGYTF

j_gene: TRBJ2-5
abundance: NA
v_gene: TRBV19
d_gene: NA
CDR3nt: TGTGCCAGCCAGGGGTACCAAGAGACCCAGTACTTC
CDR3aa: CASQGYQETQYF

j_gene: TRBJ2-7
abundance: NA
v_gene: TRBV18
d_gene: TRBD2
CDR3nt: TGTGCCAGCTCACCTGGGGCGGGAGGTGAATACGAGCAGTACTTC
CDR3aa: CASSPGAGGEYEQYF

j_gene: TRBJ2-1
abundance: NA
v_gene: TRBV4-1
d_gene: NA
CDR3nt: TGCGCCAGCAGCCTACGAGGGGGGGGAGGGTACAATGAGCAGTTCTTC
CDR3aa: CASSLRGGGGYNEQFF

j_gene: TRBJ2-3
abundance: NA
v_gene: TRBV7-3
d_gene: NA
CDR3nt: TGTGCCATCTTAGCGGTCCGCACAGATACGCAGTATTTT
CDR3aa: CAILAVRTDTQYF

j_gene: TRBJ1-5
abundance: once
v_gene: TRBV28
d_gene: TRBD1
CDR3nt: TGTGCCAGCAGCGGGGACAGGGGGCTTAACCAGCCCCAGCATTTT
CDR3aa: CASSGDRGLNQPQHF

j_gene: TRBJ1-5
abundance: once
v_gene: TRBV5-8
d_gene: NA
CDR3nt: TGTGCCAGCAGCTTCAGGGATTATAGCAATCAGCCCCAGCATTTT
CDR3aa: CASSFRDYSNQPQHF

j_gene: TRBJ2-7
abundance: NA
v_gene: TRBV9
d_gene: NA
CDR3nt: TGTGCCAGCAGCGTTCTGGGGTCCTCCTACGAGCAGTACTTC
CDR3aa: CASSVLGSSYEQYF

j_gene: TRBJ2-1
abundance: NA
v_gene: TRBV10-3
d_gene: NA
CDR3nt: TGTGCCATCACTGCGGATTCCTCCTACAATGAGCAGTTCTTC
CDR3aa: CAITADSSYNEQFF

j_gene: TRBJ2-6
abundance: NA
v_gene: TRBV28
d_gene: NA
CDR3nt: TGTGCCAGCAGTTCTGGCTTTGGGGCCAACGTCCTGACTTTC
CDR3aa: CASSSGFGANVLTF

j_gene: TRBJ2-3
abundance: NA
v_gene: TRBV28
d_gene: NA
CDR3nt: TGTGCCAGCAGTTTACGGTTCCGGGACAGCACAGATACGCAGTATTTT
CDR3aa: CASSLRFRDSTDTQYF